This T cell receptor (beta chain) is drawn from a study of T cell responses to AZD1222 COVID-19 vaccine. In the case of this clone: The target antigen is unknown.

This table comes from immunoSEQ multiplex PCR, and its TCRdb copy is limited to in-frame clones, with some not included. This sample carries 150,000 to 200,000 clones, 85% to 95% of them seen once, and the ten largest clones take roughly a tenth. V lost 2 bases and J 8 bases, leaving 12 bases between the germline ends. Germline V gives CDR1 KGHDR, CDR2 SFDVKD. This CDR3 is built from 14 residues. Study outcomes and limitations: Among those given AZD1222, only 6 or 7 were seropositive at baseline. A mostly white British donor set with more females was recruited, and clonal diversity was possibly underestimated. Spike-specific TCR breadth and depth both grew after two AZD1222 doses.

The TCR originated in an adult in good health. The J gene is TRBJ1-5, the V gene TRBV24-1; D is possibly TRBD1 (5 bases). Sequencing used peripheral blood, obtained on day 0 of AZD1222 vaccination. The CDR3 loop reads CATSDSRGIEPQHF. DNA for the CDR3: TGTGCCACCAGTGATTCAAGGGGTATCGAGCCCCAGCATTTT.